This entry lists 31 T cell receptor beta chains sequenced from one sample in a study of early T cells in non-severe SARS-CoV-2 infection. One entry per CDR3 protein results from TCRdb running MiXCR on the 5' RACE reads. In the table there are some 30,000 distinct CDR3 sequences, under 7.5% of which are singletons. Sequenced material: whole blood. These receptors all stem from an adult who was a healthcare worker with PCR-confirmed SARS-CoV-2 infection or an uninfected control (not recorded which).

This clonotype was seen at least ten times. This chain connects TRBV20-1 to TRBJ1-2; D is undetermined. Germline V gives CDR1 DFQATT, CDR2 SNEGSKA (reference sequence). With 4 bases removed from V and 4 bases from J, the gap between germline ends came to 10 bases. The CDR3 spans 12 residues. This chain's CDR3 is CSAIRQTYGYTF. Written as DNA, the CDR3 is TGCAGTGCTATTCGTCAGACCTATGGCTACACCTTC.

This clonotype was counted ten times or more. The CDR3 loop reads CASSIGTGDTYEQYF. The CDR3 DNA sequence: TGTGCCAGTAGTATCGGGACAGGAGACACCTACGAGCAGTACTTC. The chain links TRBV19 to TRBJ2-7, with 8 positions matching TRBD1. The V gene's germline CDR1 is LNHDA and CDR2 SQIVND (reference sequence). V was pared by 3 bases and J by 2 bases, with 6 bases of the junction left unmatched. CDR3 length equals 15 residues.

This clonotype was observed a few times. The gene calls are TRBV24-1 and TRBJ2-1; D is uncertain. Looked up from germline, CDR1 is KGHDR and CDR2 is SFDVKD. This CDR3 has 15 residues. V lost 2 bases and J lost 6, with 13 bases in between. CDR3 in amino acids: CATSDSTDNPNEQFF. The CDR3 DNA is TGTGCCACCAGTGATTCGACGGATAACCCCAATGAGCAGTTCTTC.

This clonotype was observed many times. The V call is TRBV6-5, the J call TRBJ2-3; TRBD2 aligns across 13 bases. CDR3 length: 16 residues. The germline V gene encodes CDR1 MNHEY and CDR2 SVGAGI. V lost 0 bases and J lost 5; bases outside the gene matches: 2. As DNA, the CDR3 is TGTGCCAGCAGTTACTCGAGACTAGCGGGAGGAGATACGCAGTATTTT. Translation: CASSYSRLAGGDTQYF.

This clonotype was recorded many times. The chain is built from TRBV18 and TRBJ1-3, with D perhaps TRBD1 (6 bases). V dropped 4 bases and J dropped 1 base, with 14 bases sitting between them. CDR1 is KGHSH, CDR2 LQKENI, per germline. There are 16 residues in the CDR3. CDR3 in DNA: TGTGCCAGCTCACTTGAATTCCAGGGGTCTGGAAACACCATATATTTT. It translates to CASSLEFQGSGNTIYF.

Many counts were recorded for this clonotype. The chain employs TRBV5-1 and TRBJ1-5; D remains unclear. Per the germline V gene, CDR1 is SGHRS and CDR2 is YFSETQ. Trimming took 0 bases from V and 1 from J, leaving 2 bases between them. This CDR3 is 13 amino acids long. CDR3 in amino acids: CASSLDSNQPQHF. The CDR3 nucleotides read TGCGCCAGCAGCTTGGACAGCAATCAGCCCCAGCATTTT. Based on the CDR3 plus reference TRBV5-1 and TRBJ1-5, the full variable domain is KAGVTQTPRYLIKTRGQQVTLSCSPISGHRSVSWYQQTPGQGLQFLFEYFSETQRNKGNFPGRFSGRQFSNSRSEMNVSTLELGDSALYLCASSLDSNQPQHFGDGTRLSIL.

This clonotype was observed many times. The genes are TRBV2 and TRBJ1-5, with no clear D. CDR3 length: 14 residues. Germline CDR1 is SNHLY and CDR2 is FYNNEI. Trimming cost V 6 bases and J 3 bases, with 12 bases left between them. The CDR3 protein is CASRPGPSNQPQHF. CDR3 bases: TGTGCCAGCAGACCCGGGCCCTCCAATCAGCCCCAGCATTTT.

This clonotype was observed at least ten times. V is TRBV10-3 and J is TRBJ1-4, with D perhaps TRBD1 (6 bases). The CDR3 is made up of 17 amino acids. Trimming shortened V by 0 bases and J by 2 bases, and 13 bases separated the two germline ends. Germline V lookup: CDR1 ENHRY, CDR2 SYGVKD. The CDR3, as DNA: TGTGCCATCAGTGAGTCCCCGGGGGCAAATACTAATGAAAAACTGTTTTTT. Translation gives CAISESPGANTNEKLFF.

This clonotype was counted only a few times. The chain combines TRBV7-9 with TRBJ2-5; D gene uncertain. V was pared by 5 bases and J by 2 bases, with 9 bases between. This CDR3 has 13 residues. Germline CDR1 is SEHNR and CDR2 is FQNEAQ (reference sequence). The CDR3 region has the DNA TGTGCCAGCAGCCTGGACGGACAAGAGACCCAGTACTTC. The encoded protein is CASSLDGQETQYF. The variable domain in full, with the rest retrieved from reference TRBV7-9 and TRBJ2-5, is DTGVSQNPRHKITKRGQNVTFRCDPISEHNRLYWYRQTLGQGPEFLTYFQNEAQLEKSRLLSDRFSAERPKGSFSTLEIQRTEQGDSAMYLCASSLDGQETQYFGPGTRLLVL.

This clonotype was counted ten times or more. CDR3 amino acids: CASSLRLAGSEQYF. CDR3 sequence (DNA): TGTGCCAGCAGCTTAAGGCTAGCGGGATCCGAGCAGTACTTC. The rearrangement links TRBV5-6 to TRBJ2-7; 9 nucleotides align to TRBD2. The CDR3 is made up of 14 amino acids. In germline, CDR1 is SGHDT, CDR2 YYEEEE. J lost 6 bases, V lost 2 bases, and 6 bases had no gene match.

This clonotype occurred many times. The chain combines TRBV20-1 with TRBJ2-5; 9 bases fit TRBD2. This CDR3 has 16 amino acids. The trim removed 6 bases at V and 1 base at J, leaving 12 bases unmatched. The germline gives CDR1 DFQATT, CDR2 SNEGSKA (reference sequence). The CDR3 protein is CSARATLAGVQETQYF. The CDR3 region has the DNA TGCAGTGCCAGGGCGACACTAGCGGGCGTCCAAGAGACCCAGTACTTC.

This clonotype was counted only a few times. The gene calls are TRBV11-1 and TRBJ2-2; D perhaps matches TRBD1 (5 bases). Germline CDR1 SGHAT, CDR2 FQDESV (reference sequence). This CDR3 has 15 amino acids. The V gene lost 1 base and the J gene lost 1 base, with 7 bases spanning the gap. CDR3 bases: TGTGCCAGCAGCTTAGTGGGGCTGAACACCGGGGAGCTGTTTTTT. It is translated as CASSLVGLNTGELFF. The full variable domain, with the rest looked up from reference TRBV11-1 and TRBJ2-2, is EAEVAQSPRYKITEKSQAVAFWCDPISGHATLYWYRQILGQGPELLVQFQDESVVDDSQLPKDRFSAERLKGVDSTLKIQPAELGDSAMYLCASSLVGLNTGELFFGEGSRLTVL.

The rearrangement links TRBV20-1 to TRBJ2-1, with 12 bases lining up with TRBD2. V lost 1 base, J lost 8 bases, and 12 bases stayed unmatched. CDR1 is DFQATT, CDR2 SNEGSKA, per germline (reference sequence). This CDR3 comprises 17 residues. CDR3: CSARVIGTSGPRHEQFF. CDR3 in DNA: TGCAGTGCTAGAGTTATCGGGACTAGCGGGCCTAGGCATGAGCAGTTCTTC.

The sample holds many counts of this clonotype. The chain carries TRBV24-1 and TRBJ2-1; TRBD1 matches at 8 bases. This CDR3 comprises 16 residues. The junction had 8 bases not matched to a gene; V was cut back by 4 bases and J by 4 bases. Germline values: CDR1 KGHDR, CDR2 SFDVKD. CDR3 coding DNA: TGTGCCACCAGTGACCCCACAGGGGGAAGATACAATGAGCAGTTCTTC. It specifies CATSDPTGGRYNEQFF.

This clonotype was seen ten or more times. The genes are TRBV30 and TRBJ1-2; D is undetermined. Trimming stripped 2 bases from V and 4 bases from J, with 11 bases between. CDR3 length equals 13 residues. Looked up from germline, CDR1 is GTSNPN and CDR2 is SVGIG (reference sequence). CDR3 region: CAWSIGRSYGYTF. The CDR3 DNA sequence: TGTGCCTGGAGTATAGGGCGGAGCTATGGCTACACCTTC.

In this sample, this clonotype turned up many times. The chain recombines TRBV10-3 with TRBJ2-5; no clear D. This CDR3 is 11 amino acids long. The V end lost 2 bases, the J end lost 5 bases, and 3 bases lay between the germline ends. CDR1 ENHRY and CDR2 SYGVKD come from the germline V gene. The CDR3 nucleotides are TGTGCCATCAGTGAGGGGGAGACCCAGTACTTC. Translating it yields CAISEGETQYF.

This clonotype was counted ten times or more. CDR3 protein: CGVGDRGRSDGANVLTF. The CDR3 coding sequence is TGTGGAGTAGGGGACAGGGGGCGTTCGGATGGGGCCAACGTCCTGACTTTC. This chain connects TRBV12-3 or TRBV12-4 to TRBJ2-6; TRBD1 matches at 12 bases. CDR3 length equals 17 residues.

The chain is built from TRBV29-1 and TRBJ1-2; 8 bases align to TRBD1. Germline V CDR1 and CDR2: SQVTM, ANQGSEA. With 1 base clipped from V and 7 bases from J, the junction kept 5 bases outside the gene matches. The CDR3 is 13 amino acids. Written as DNA, the CDR3 is TGCAGCGTTGAAGTGGCAGGGGGCTCTGGCTACACCTTC. Translated: CSVEVAGGSGYTF.

Comment on this clonotype: Given the absence of the conserved phenylalanine or tryptophan at the CDR3 end, a read error is likely. This rearrangement joins TRBV6-5 to TRBJ2-1; TRBD2 is a possible D gene (5 bases). Germline V lookup: CDR1 MNHEY, CDR2 SVGAGI. CDR3 length: 15 amino acids. Trimming removed 6 bases from V and 8 bases from J, with 20 bases in between. The DNA of the CDR3 is TGTGCCAGCAGCCGCGTCGGACTGGGGAGCTATGAGCAGTTCTCC. Translation: CASSRVGLGSYEQFS.

At least ten counts were recorded for this clonotype. The gene calls are TRBV23-1 and TRBJ2-7, with TRBD2 as a possible D gene (6 bases). TRBV23-1 is placed among ORFs of uncertain function. The CDR3 spans 14 residues. The V end lost 0 bases, the J end lost 1 base, and 7 bases lay between the germline ends. This CDR3 is CASSQSGGSYEQYF. DNA of the CDR3: TGCGCCAGCAGTCAATCGGGGGGATCCTACGAGCAGTACTTC.

The V gene is TRBV29-1, the J gene TRBJ1-3; no clear D gene. The CDR3 has 15 amino acids. The germline V gene has CDR1 SQVTM and CDR2 ANQGSEA. Trimming left V 6 bases short and J 0 bases short, with 15 bases between. DNA of the CDR3: TGCAGCGTCCCCCTCGATAGGGTCTCTGGAAACACCATATATTTT. Residues: CSVPLDRVSGNTIYF.

This clonotype was found many times. This sequence joins TRBV6-5 and TRBJ1-1, with TRBD1 as a possible D gene (6 bases). The CDR3 consists of 14 residues. Germline V lookup: CDR1 MNHEY, CDR2 SVGAGI. The germline V and J ends were trimmed by 7 bases and 5 bases, with 17 bases remaining between them. The CDR3 sequence is CASTTWGAGTEAFF. The CDR3 DNA reads as TGTGCCAGCACAACTTGGGGGGCGGGAACTGAAGCTTTCTTT.

This clonotype was detected many times. V is TRBV20-1 and J is TRBJ1-5; 8 positions agree with TRBD1. Germline CDR1 is DFQATT and CDR2 is SNEGSKA (reference sequence). CDR3 length: 17 amino acids. J lost 8 bases, V lost 1 base, and 16 bases had no gene match. CDR3 DNA sequence: TGCAGTGCTAGAGCCCTCTCCGGGACAGGCGCAGGGGAGCCCCAGCATTTT. The encoded protein is CSARALSGTGAGEPQHF.

This clonotype was recorded at least ten times. The genes are TRBV6-6 and TRBJ1-6, with D unresolved. Germline CDR1 is MNHNY and CDR2 is SVGAGI (reference sequence). There are 14 residues in the CDR3. V lost 8 bases, J lost 2 bases, and 10 bases lay in between. CDR3 protein: CASWEAPYNSPLHF. The CDR3 DNA reads TGTGCCAGCTGGGAGGCCCCCTATAATTCACCCCTCCACTTT.

This clonotype occurred a few times. V and J are TRBV12-3 or TRBV12-4 and TRBJ2-4, with D perhaps TRBD1 (5 bases). The germline V and J ends were trimmed by 3 bases and 1 base, with 13 bases remaining between them. The CDR3 length is 16 residues. The CDR3 reads CASSFDVRVAKNIQYF. The CDR3 DNA follows: TGTGCCAGCAGTTTTGACGTCAGGGTGGCCAAAAACATTCAGTACTTC.

The V and J genes are TRBV3-1 and TRBJ2-2; no definite D call. The length of the CDR3 is 14 residues. The ends were cut back, 0 bases at V and 4 bases at J, with 6 bases in the middle. Germline values: CDR1 LGHDT, CDR2 YNNKEL (reference sequence). CDR3 sequence: CASSQDQATGELFF. The CDR3 nucleotides are TGTGCCAGCAGCCAAGATCAGGCCACCGGGGAGCTGTTTTTT.

This clonotype showed up many times. The rearrangement uses TRBV6-1 and TRBJ2-6, with D maybe TRBD2 (5 bases). V lost 6 bases to trimming and J lost 2 bases, with 11 bases between them. Germline V gene lookup returns CDR1 MNHNS and CDR2 SASEGT. The CDR3 is made up of 15 amino acids. CDR3 loop: CASSGVPTGANVLTF. CDR3 in DNA: TGTGCCAGCAGCGGGGTGCCGACTGGGGCCAACGTCCTGACTTTC.

This clonotype has a handful of counts. The chain employs TRBV6-2 or TRBV6-3 and TRBJ2-5; D not certain. The CDR3 sequence is 11 residues long. The germline V gene encodes CDR1 MNHEY and CDR2 SVGEGT. Trimming removed 7 bases at V and 5 bases at J, with 8 bases between. CDR3 sequence (DNA): TGTGCCAGCACCTCCGGGGAGACCCAGTACTTC. Translating gives CASTSGETQYF.

This clonotype appeared many times. V usage is TRBV18 and J usage is TRBJ2-5; D is possibly TRBD2 (6 bases). CDR1 and CDR2 from the germline V gene are KGHSH and LQKENI. The CDR3 has 15 amino acids. Between the trimmed V and J ends, which lost 3 bases and 2 bases, there was a span of 13 bases. The CDR3 DNA is TGTGCCAGCTCACCGAGAGGAGGGGCGCAAGAGACCCAGTACTTC. Amino acid sequence: CASSPRGGAQETQYF.

This clonotype was recorded many times. The chain has TRBV28 and TRBJ2-5; TRBD1 matches 8 bases. The CDR3 contains 14 residues. The ends lost 9 bases at V and 7 bases at J; junction bases unmatched: 13. CDR1 MDHEN and CDR2 SYDVKM come from the germline V gene. The CDR3 nucleotides are TGTGCCAGTTCTAGGACAGGGACAAGAGGGACCCAGTACTTC. It encodes CASSRTGTRGTQYF.

This clonotype was counted ten times or more. The rearrangement joins TRBV5-1 to TRBJ2-7; 11 nucleotides align to TRBD1. CDR1 is SGHRS, CDR2 YFSETQ, per germline. V dropped 5 bases and J dropped 4; count of bases not matched to a gene: 5. This CDR3 is 14 amino acids long. CDR3: CASSRGQGAYEQYF. Written as DNA, the CDR3 is TGCGCCAGCAGTCGAGGACAGGGGGCATACGAGCAGTACTTC.